The 3 T cell receptor beta chains presented below share a single source sample, sequenced in a study of cytomegalovirus exposure and HLA in healthy donors. The PCR used 60 Vbeta and 13 Jbeta primers. Libraries were prepared by immunoSEQ multiplex PCR; TCRdb keeps only in-frame clonotypes and omits some of them. The sample includes 100,000 to 150,000 clones, 76% of them seen just once. Sequences were obtained from PBMCs. These receptors were collected from a female donor in good health and CMV-seropositive.

As regards this clone: One junction end does not reproduce the germline sequence, and a read error may be involved. Additional DNA sequences in this sample encode the identical CDR3. The chain recombines TRBV7-8 with TRBJ2-2, with a weak D call TRBD1 (7 bases). CDR3 length equals 18 residues. The germline gives CDR1 SGHVS, CDR2 FQNEAQ. CDR3 nucleotide sequence: TGCGCCAGCAGCCCGGACTACAGGGGTAAATTGACGACCGGGGAGCTGTTTTTT. Translating it yields CASSPDYRGKLTTGELFF.

The V gene is TRBV5-4, the J gene TRBJ2-7, with 7 bases aligning to TRBD1. The CDR3 covers 15 residues. The ends lost 4 bases at V and 2 bases at J; junction bases unmatched: 9. Germline CDR1 reads SGHNT; CDR2 reads YYREEE (reference sequence). The CDR3 sequence: CASSPPGTAAYEQYF. For the CDR3, the DNA is TGTGCCAGCAGCCCTCCGGGGACAGCTGCCTACGAGCAGTACTTC.

The V gene is TRBV5-5, the J gene TRBJ1-4; D call uncertain. Germline CDR1 reads SGHKS; CDR2 reads YYEKEE (reference sequence). The CDR3 sequence is 14 residues long. V lost 0 bases and J 5 bases, leaving 8 bases between the germline ends. This CDR3 is CASSLEVRNEKLFF. The CDR3 nucleotides are TGTGCCAGCAGCTTGGAGGTGCGGAATGAAAAACTGTTTTTT.